The text below deals with one TCR beta chain. Its antigen is as yet unknown. The CDR3 totals 15 residues. J was trimmed by 2 bases and V by 3 bases; bases with no gene match: 4. The germline gives CDR1 SGDLS, CDR2 YYNGEE. PCR involved 60 Vbeta and 13 Jbeta primers. TCRdb keeps only in-frame clones here, not all; method: immunoSEQ multiplex PCR. Found here are about 140,000 clones; the top ten clones hold roughly 2%. This sample was included in a study of cytomegalovirus exposure and HLA in healthy donors. Study conclusions and caveats: In all likelihood, a cluster of highly shared sequence variants was a sequencing artifact.

V gene TRBV9 combines with J gene TRBJ2-1; the match to TRBD2 covers 8 bases. The sample taken for sequencing was PBMCs. This sequence was found in a woman aged 18-29 years in good health and CMV-seronegative. This CDR3 is CASSERETTYNEQFF. The CDR3 bases are TGTGCCAGCAGCGAGCGGGAGACGACCTACAATGAGCAGTTCTTC.